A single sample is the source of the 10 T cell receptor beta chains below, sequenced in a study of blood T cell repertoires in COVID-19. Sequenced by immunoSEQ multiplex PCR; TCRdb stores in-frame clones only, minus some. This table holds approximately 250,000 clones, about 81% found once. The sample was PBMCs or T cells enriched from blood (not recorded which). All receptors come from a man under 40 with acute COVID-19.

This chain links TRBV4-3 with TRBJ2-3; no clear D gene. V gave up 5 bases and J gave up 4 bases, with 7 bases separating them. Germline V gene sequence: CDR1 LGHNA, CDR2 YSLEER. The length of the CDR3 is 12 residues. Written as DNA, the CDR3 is TGCGCCAGCAGCTCAAGCGCAGATACGCAGTATTTT. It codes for CASSSSADTQYF.

DNA for the CDR3: TGTGCCAGCAGCTTCATCAGGGTGAACACTGAAGCTTTCTTT. This gives the protein CASSFIRVNTEAFF. The genes are TRBV7-9 and TRBJ1-1; maybe TRBD1 (5 bases). V lost 3 bases and J 0 bases, leaving 8 bases between the germline ends. This CDR3 contains 14 residues. CDR1 is SEHNR and CDR2 is FQNEAQ in the germline V gene (reference sequence).

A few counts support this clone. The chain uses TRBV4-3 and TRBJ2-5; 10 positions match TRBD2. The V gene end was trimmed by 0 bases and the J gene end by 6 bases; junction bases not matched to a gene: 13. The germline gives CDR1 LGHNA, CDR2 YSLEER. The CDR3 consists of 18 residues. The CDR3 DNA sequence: TGCGCCAGCAGCCAAGAAGGGGGAGCGGGAGGGCCCGGGAAGACCCAGTACTTC. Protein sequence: CASSQEGGAGGPGKTQYF.

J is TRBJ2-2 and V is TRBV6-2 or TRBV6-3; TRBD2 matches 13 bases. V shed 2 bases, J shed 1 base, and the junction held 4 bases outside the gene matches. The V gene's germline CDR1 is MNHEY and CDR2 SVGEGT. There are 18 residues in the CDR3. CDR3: CASSYPTSGRKNTGELFF. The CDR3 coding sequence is TGTGCCAGCAGTTACCCGACTAGCGGGAGGAAGAACACCGGGGAGCTGTTTTTT.

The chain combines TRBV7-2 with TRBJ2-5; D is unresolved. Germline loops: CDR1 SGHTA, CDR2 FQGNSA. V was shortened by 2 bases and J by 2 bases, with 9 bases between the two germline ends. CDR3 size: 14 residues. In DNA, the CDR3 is TGTGCCAGCAGCTTATACTCTCCTCAAGAGACCCAGTACTTC. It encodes CASSLYSPQETQYF.

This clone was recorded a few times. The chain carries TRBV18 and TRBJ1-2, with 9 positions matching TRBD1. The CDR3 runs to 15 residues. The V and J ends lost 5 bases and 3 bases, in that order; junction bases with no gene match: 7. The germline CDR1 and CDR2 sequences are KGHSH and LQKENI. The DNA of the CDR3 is TGTGCCAGCTCAGCAAACAGGGGGCAGGACTATGGCTACACCTTC. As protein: CASSANRGQDYGYTF.

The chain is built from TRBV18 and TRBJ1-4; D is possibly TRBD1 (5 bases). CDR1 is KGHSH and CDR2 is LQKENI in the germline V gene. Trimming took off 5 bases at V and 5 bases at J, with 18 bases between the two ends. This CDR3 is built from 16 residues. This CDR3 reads CASSSIRVLGNEKLFF. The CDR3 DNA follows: TGTGCCAGCTCATCAATCAGGGTTTTGGGGAATGAAAAACTGTTTTTT.

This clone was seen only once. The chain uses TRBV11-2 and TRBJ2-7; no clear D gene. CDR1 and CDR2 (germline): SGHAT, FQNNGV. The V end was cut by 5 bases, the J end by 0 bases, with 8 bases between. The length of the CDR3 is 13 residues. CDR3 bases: TGTGCCAGCAGCCGTTCCGGCTCCTACGAGCAGTACGTC. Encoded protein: CASSRSGSYEQYV.

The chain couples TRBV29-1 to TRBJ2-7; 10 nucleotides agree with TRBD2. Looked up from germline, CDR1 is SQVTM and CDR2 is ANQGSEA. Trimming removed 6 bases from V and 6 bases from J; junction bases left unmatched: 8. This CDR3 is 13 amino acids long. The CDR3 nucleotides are TGCAGCGTGAAGTCAGCGGGAGGGAGCGAGCAGTACGTC. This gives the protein CSVKSAGGSEQYV.

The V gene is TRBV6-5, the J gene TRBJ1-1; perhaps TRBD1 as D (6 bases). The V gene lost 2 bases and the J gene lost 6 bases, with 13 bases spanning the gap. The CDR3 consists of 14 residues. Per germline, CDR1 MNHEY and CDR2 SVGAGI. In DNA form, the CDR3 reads TGTGCCAGCAGTTACGACGGGGGGCTTGCTGAAGCTTTCTTT. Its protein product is CASSYDGGLAEAFF.